This TCR beta chain appears in the sequencing data of a study of CD8 T cells in ankylosing spondylitis. Findings of the study overall: Within ankylosing spondylitis blood, a TCR beta motif made up of under 10 highly homologous variants appeared to be characteristic. Clones linked to disease were reported to show significant enrichment in matched ankylosing spondylitis synovial fluid. Reactive arthritis synovial fluid and blood previously showed some of these motif variants.

As regards this clonotype: The antigen remains undetermined.

The CDR3 runs to 16 residues. The germline CDR1 and CDR2 sequences are KGHSH and LQKENI. The trim removed 4 bases at V and 5 bases at J, leaving 8 bases unmatched. Construction of TCR beta libraries was performed using quantitative 5'-RACE with molecular barcodes. Each CDR3 protein gets one entry after TCRdb re-called the 5' RACE reads with MiXCR. The sample has more than 150,000 distinct CDR3 sequences; 10% to 15% are singletons. This chain connects TRBV18 to TRBJ2-2, with 9 bases lining up with TRBD1. The TCR was taken from a female donor with ankylosing spondylitis or in good health (not recorded which). Input material: blood, either unsorted or a sorted T cell fraction (not recorded which). CDR3 nucleotides: TGTGCCAGCTCACAGCCGGGACAGGGCGGAACCGGGGAGCTGTTTTTT. Amino acid sequence: CASSQPGQGGTGELFF.